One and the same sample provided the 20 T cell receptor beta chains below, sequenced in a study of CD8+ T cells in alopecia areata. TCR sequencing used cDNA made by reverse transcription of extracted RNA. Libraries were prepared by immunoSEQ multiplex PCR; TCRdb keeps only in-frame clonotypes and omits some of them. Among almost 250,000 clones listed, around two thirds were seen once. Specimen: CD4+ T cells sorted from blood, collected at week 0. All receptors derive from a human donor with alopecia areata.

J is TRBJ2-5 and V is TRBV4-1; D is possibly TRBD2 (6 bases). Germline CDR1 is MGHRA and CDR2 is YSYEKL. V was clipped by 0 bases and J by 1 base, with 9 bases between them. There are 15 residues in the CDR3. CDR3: CASSQEGLIQETQYF. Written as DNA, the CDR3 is TGCGCCAGCAGCCAAGAGGGACTCATCCAAGAGACCCAGTACTTC.

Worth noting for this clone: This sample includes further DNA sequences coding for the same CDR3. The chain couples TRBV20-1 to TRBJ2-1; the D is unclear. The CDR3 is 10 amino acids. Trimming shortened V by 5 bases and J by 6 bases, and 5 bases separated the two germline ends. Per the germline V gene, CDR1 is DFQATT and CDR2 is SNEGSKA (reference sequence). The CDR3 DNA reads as TGCAGTGCTGTTGGCAATGAGCAGTTCTTC. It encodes CSAVGNEQFF.

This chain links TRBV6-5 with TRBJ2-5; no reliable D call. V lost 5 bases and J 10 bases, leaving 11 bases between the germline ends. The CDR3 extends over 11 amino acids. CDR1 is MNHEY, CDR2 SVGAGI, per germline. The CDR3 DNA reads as TGTGCCAGCAGTGACCGCCAGCTCCAGTACTTC. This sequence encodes CASSDRQLQYF.

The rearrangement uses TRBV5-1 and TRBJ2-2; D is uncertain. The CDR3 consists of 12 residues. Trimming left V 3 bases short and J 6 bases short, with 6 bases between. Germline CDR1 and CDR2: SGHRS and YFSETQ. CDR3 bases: TGCGCCAGCAGCTCTCCCCCCGGGGAGCTGTTTTTT. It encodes CASSSPPGELFF.

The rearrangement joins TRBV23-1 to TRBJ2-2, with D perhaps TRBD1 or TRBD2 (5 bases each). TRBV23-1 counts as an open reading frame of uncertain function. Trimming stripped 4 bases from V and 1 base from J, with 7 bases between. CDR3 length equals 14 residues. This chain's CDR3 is CASSRDVNTGELFF. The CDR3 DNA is TGCGCCAGCAGTCGGGACGTGAACACCGGGGAGCTGTTTTTT.

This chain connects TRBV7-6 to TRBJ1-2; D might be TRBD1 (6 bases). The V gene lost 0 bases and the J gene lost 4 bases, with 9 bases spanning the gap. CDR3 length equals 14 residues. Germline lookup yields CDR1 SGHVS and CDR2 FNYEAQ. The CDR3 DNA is TGTGCCAGCAGCTTAGCGCCGACAGGCTATGGCTACACCTTC. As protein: CASSLAPTGYGYTF.

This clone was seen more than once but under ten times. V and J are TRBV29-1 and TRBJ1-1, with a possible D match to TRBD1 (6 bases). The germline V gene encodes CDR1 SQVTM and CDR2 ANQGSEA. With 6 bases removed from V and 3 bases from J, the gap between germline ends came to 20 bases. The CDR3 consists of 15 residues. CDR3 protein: CSVTQNRAVDTEAFF. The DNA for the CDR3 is TGCAGCGTGACACAAAACAGGGCGGTGGACACTGAAGCTTTCTTT.

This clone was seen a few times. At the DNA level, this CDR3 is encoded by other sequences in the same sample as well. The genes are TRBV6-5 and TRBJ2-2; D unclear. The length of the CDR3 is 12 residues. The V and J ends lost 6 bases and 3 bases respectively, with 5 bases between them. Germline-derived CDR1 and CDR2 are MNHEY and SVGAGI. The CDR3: CASSTYTGELFF. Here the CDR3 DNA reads TGTGCCAGCAGCACGTACACCGGGGAGCTGTTTTTT.

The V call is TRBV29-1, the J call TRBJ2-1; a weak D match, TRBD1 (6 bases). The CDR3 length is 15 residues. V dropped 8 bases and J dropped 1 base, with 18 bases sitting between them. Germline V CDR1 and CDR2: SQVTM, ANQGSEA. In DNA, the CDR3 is TGCAGCCTTAAAATGACAGGACCTTCCTACAATGAGCAGTTCTTC. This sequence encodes CSLKMTGPSYNEQFF.

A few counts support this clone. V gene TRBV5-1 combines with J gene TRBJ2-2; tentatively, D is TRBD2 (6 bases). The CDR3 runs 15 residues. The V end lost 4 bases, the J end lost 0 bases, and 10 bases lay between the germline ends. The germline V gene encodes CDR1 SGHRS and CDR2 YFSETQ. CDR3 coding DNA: TGCGCCAGCAGCGGGAGGACTCCGAACACCGGGGAGCTGTTTTTT. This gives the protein CASSGRTPNTGELFF.

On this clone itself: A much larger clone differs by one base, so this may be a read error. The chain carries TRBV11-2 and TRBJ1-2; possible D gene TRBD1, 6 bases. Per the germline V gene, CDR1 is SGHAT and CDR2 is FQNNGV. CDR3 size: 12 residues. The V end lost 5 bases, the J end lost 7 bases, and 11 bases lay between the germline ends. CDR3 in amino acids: CASSPQGGGYTF. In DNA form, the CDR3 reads TGTGCCAGCAGCCCACAGGGAGGTGGCTACACCTTC.

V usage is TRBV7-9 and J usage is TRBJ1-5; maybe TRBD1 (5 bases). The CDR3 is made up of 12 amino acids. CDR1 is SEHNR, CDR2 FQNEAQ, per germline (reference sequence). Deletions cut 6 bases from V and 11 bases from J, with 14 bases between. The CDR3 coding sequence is TGTGCCAGCAGTGAAGGGTCGGGGGCCCAGCATTTT. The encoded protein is CASSEGSGAQHF. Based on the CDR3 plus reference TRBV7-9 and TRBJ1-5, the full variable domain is DTGVSQNPRHKITKRGQNVTFRCDPISEHNRLYWYRQTLGQGPEFLTYFQNEAQLEKSRLLSDRFSAERPKGSFSTLEIQRTEQGDSAMYLCASSEGSGAQHFGDGTRLSIL.

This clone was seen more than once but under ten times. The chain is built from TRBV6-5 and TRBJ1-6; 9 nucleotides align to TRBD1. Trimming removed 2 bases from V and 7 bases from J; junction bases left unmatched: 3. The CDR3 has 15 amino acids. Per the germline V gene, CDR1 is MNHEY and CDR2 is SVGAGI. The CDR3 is CASSYNGQGNSPLHF. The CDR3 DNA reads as TGTGCCAGCAGTTACAATGGACAGGGGAATTCACCCCTCCACTTT.

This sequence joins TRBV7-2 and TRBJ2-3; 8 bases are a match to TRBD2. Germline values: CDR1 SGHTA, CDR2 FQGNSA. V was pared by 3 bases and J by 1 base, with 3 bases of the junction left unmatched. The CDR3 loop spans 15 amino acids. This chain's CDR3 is CASSFQAGGTDTQYF. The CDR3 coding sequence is TGTGCCAGCAGCTTCCAAGCGGGGGGCACAGATACGCAGTATTTT. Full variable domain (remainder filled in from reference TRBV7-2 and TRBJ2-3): GAGVSQSPSNKVTEKGKDVELRCDPISGHTALYWYRQSLGQGLEFLIYFQGNSAPDKSGLPSDRFSAERTGGSVSTLTIQRTQQEDSAVYLCASSFQAGGTDTQYFGPGTRLTVL.

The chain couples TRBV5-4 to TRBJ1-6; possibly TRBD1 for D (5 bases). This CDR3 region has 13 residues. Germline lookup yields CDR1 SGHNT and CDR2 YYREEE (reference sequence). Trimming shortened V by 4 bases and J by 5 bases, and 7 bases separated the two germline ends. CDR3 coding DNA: TGTGCCAGCAGCCCCAGGGATAATTCACCCCTCCACTTT. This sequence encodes CASSPRDNSPLHF.

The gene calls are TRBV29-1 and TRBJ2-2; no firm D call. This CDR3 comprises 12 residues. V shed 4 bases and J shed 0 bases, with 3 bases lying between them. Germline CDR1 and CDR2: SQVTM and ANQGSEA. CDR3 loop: CSVATNTGELFF. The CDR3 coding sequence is TGCAGCGTTGCTACGAACACCGGGGAGCTGTTTTTT.

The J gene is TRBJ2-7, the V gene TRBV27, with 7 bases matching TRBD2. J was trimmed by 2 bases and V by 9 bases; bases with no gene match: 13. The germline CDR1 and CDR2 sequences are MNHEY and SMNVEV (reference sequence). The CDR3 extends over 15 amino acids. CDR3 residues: CASAGRGTKTYEQYF. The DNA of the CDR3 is TGTGCCAGTGCTGGGAGGGGTACGAAAACCTACGAGCAGTACTTC.

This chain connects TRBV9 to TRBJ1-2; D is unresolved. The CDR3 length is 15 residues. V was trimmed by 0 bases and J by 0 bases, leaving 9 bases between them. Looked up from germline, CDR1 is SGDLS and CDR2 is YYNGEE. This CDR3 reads CASSVDGGANYGYTF. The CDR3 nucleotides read TGTGCCAGCAGCGTAGATGGCGGGGCTAACTATGGCTACACCTTC.

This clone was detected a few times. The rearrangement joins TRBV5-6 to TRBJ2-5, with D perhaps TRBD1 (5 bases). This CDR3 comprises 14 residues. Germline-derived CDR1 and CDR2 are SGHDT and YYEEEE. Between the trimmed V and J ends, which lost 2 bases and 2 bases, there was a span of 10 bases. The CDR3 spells CASSFQGRQETQYF. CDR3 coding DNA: TGTGCCAGCAGCTTCCAGGGTCGGCAAGAGACCCAGTACTTC.

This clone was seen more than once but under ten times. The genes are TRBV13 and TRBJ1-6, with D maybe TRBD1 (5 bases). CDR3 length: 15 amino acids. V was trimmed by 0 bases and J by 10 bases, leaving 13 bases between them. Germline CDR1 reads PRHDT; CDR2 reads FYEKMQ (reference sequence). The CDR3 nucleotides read TGTGCCAGCAGCTTAGGGACAGCTCTAGGGTCACCCCTCCACTTT. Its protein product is CASSLGTALGSPLHF.